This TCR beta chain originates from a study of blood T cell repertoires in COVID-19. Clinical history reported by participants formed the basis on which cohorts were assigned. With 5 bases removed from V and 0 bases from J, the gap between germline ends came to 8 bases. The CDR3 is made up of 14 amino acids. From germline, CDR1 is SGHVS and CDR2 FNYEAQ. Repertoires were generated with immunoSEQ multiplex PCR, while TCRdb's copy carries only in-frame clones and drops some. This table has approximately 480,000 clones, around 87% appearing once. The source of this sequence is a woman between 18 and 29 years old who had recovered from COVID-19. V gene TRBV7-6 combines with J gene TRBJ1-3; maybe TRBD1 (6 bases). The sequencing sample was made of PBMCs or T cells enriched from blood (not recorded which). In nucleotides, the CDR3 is TGTGCCAGCAGCCAGGGGCTCTCTGGAAACACCATATATTTT. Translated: CASSQGLSGNTIYF.